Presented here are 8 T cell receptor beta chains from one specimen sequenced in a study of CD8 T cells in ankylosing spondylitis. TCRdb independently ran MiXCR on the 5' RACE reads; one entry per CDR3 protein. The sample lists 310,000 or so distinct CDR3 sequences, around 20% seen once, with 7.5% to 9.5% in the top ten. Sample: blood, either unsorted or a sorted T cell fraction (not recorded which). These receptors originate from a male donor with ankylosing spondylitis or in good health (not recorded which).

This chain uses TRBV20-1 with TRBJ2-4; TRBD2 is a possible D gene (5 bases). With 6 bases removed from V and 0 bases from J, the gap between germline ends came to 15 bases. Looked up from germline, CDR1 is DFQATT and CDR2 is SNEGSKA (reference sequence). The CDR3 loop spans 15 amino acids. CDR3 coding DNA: TGCAGTGCCGCCGGAGGAGCGCTAGCCAAAAACATTCAGTACTTC. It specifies CSAAGGALAKNIQYF.

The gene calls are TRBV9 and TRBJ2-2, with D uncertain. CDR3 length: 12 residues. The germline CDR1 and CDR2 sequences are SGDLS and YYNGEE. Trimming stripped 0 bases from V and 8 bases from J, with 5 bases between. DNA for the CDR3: TGTGCCAGCAGCGTAGCTGGGGGGGAGCTGTTTTTT. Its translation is CASSVAGGELFF.

CDR3 sequence (DNA): TGTGCCAGCAGCTTAGTGGGACAGGGGGGAATATCGCGGCAGTTCTTC. It encodes CASSLVGQGGISRQFF. This chain connects TRBV11-2 to TRBJ2-1, with 11 bases identical to TRBD1. CDR3 length: 16 residues. Germline CDR1 reads SGHAT; CDR2 reads FQNNGV. With V trimmed by 1 base and J by 12 bases, 11 bases remained unmatched.

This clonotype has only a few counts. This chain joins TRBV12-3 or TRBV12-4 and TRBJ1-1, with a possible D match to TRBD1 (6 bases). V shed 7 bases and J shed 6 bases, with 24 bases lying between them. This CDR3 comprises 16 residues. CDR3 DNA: TGTGCCAGCACCCCGTACCCAGGGGATGGGTGGGCTGAAGCTTTCTTT. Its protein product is CASTPYPGDGWAEAFF.

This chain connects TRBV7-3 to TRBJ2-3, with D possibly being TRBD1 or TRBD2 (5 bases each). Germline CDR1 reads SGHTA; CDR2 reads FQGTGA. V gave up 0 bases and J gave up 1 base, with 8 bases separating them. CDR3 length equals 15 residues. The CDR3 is CASSLTGDGTDTQYF. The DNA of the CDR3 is TGTGCCAGCAGCTTAACTGGGGACGGCACAGATACGCAGTATTTT.

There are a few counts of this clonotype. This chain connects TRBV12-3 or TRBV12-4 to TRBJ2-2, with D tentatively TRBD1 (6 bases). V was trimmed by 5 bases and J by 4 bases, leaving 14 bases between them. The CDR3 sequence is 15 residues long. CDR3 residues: CASSPTDRITGELFF. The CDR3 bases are TGTGCCAGCAGTCCTACCGACAGGATCACCGGGGAGCTGTTTTTT.

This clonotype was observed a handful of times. The CDR3 coding sequence is TGTGCCAGCAGTTTAGAGGGGGCATATCAGCCCCAGCATTTT. Translating it yields CASSLEGAYQPQHF. This chain links TRBV12-3 or TRBV12-4 with TRBJ1-5; the match to TRBD1 covers 7 bases. V lost 1 base to trimming and J lost 5 bases; unmatched junction nucleotides: 2. CDR3 length: 14 residues.

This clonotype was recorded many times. The chain's CDR3 is CASSLRQGNSNQPQHF. As DNA, the CDR3 is TGTGCCAGCAGTTTGAGACAGGGTAATAGCAATCAGCCCCAGCATTTT. The chain employs TRBV28 and TRBJ1-5, with 7 nucleotides matching TRBD1. After removal of 3 bases from V and 0 bases from J, the junction contained 5 bases not matched to a gene. This CDR3 is 16 amino acids long. The germline V gene has CDR1 MDHEN and CDR2 SYDVKM.